A single sample gave rise to the 3 T cell receptor beta chains below, sequenced in a study of T-cell reconstitution after alpha-beta-depleted transplantation in children. Molecular barcoding with unique molecular identifiers was used for the TCRbeta library. Each CDR3 protein is one row after TCRdb ran MiXCR on the PCR reads. The table has around 420,000 distinct CDR3 sequences, about 16% seen once. The sequenced sample was PBMCs, mostly from graft donor cells, obtained 360 days after TCRalphabeta/CD19-depleted stem cell transplant. The receptors here all came from a boy younger than two who had a stem cell transplant for Wiskott-Aldrich syndrome, so the T cells may come from the graft donor.

This clonotype has more than one count but fewer than ten. The V call is TRBV28, the J call TRBJ1-5; possibly TRBD1 for D (5 bases). Trimming removed 3 bases at V and 3 bases at J, with 9 bases between. Germline V gene lookup returns CDR1 MDHEN and CDR2 SYDVKM. This CDR3 is 14 amino acids long. CDR3 sequence (DNA): TGTGCCAGCAGTTTCCTGGGACCCAATCAGCCCCAGCATTTT. Its translation: CASSFLGPNQPQHF.

This clonotype was seen more than once but under ten times. The rearrangement uses TRBV20-1 and TRBJ1-1; possibly TRBD1 for D (5 bases). The CDR3 spans 13 residues. The ends were cut back, 7 bases at V and 1 base at J, with 13 bases in the middle. Germline-derived CDR1 and CDR2 are DFQATT and SNEGSKA (reference sequence). CDR3 amino acids: CSVRRDGNTEAFF. The CDR3 region has the DNA TGCAGTGTTCGGAGGGACGGGAACACTGAAGCTTTCTTT.

This rearrangement joins TRBV5-5 to TRBJ2-1; TRBD2 agrees at 12 bases. V lost 4 bases to trimming and J lost 10 bases; unmatched junction nucleotides: 9. The CDR3 extends over 15 amino acids. Germline V CDR1 and CDR2: SGHKS, YYEKEE (reference sequence). For the CDR3, the DNA is TGTGCCAGCAGCGCTCGGGGGACTAGCGGGTACGAGCAGTTCTTC. Encoded protein: CASSARGTSGYEQFF.